What follows are 12 T cell receptor beta chains derived from one specimen sequenced in a study of blood T cells in healthy people across ages. A second PCR, run for about 7 to 11 cycles, used a sample-barcoded 5' primer plus a J-beta primer mix. TCRdb re-analysed the 5' RACE reads in MiXCR, keeping a single row per CDR3 protein. The sample yields under 2,000,000 distinct CDR3 sequences, 49% seen once. Sequencing was carried out using blood. These receptors originate from a woman aged 40 to 49 in good health.

V usage is TRBV9 and J usage is TRBJ2-4; tentative D call: TRBD1 (6 bases). Per the germline V gene, CDR1 is SGDLS and CDR2 is YYNGEE. CDR3 length: 15 amino acids. The V end lost 1 base, the J end lost 9 bases, and 17 bases lay between the germline ends. DNA of the CDR3: TGTGCCAGCAGCGTAAGTGGGGACCGAGGGGGCATTCAGTACTTC. Translation gives CASSVSGDRGGIQYF.

This chain links TRBV5-1 with TRBJ2-7; D may be TRBD1 (6 bases). From germline, CDR1 is SGHRS and CDR2 YFSETQ. The germline V and J ends were trimmed by 4 bases and 3 bases, with 14 bases remaining between them. The CDR3 is 14 amino acids. The CDR3 protein is CASSLQGQIYEQYF. CDR3 DNA: TGCGCCAGCAGCCTACAAGGACAGATCTACGAGCAGTACTTC.

The rearrangement links TRBV20-1 to TRBJ1-2; the D gene is possibly TRBD1 (5 bases). The CDR3 is 12 amino acids. Trimming cost V 3 bases and J 7 bases, with 12 bases left between them. In germline, CDR1 is DFQATT, CDR2 SNEGSKA (reference sequence). The CDR3 nucleotides are TGCAGTGCTAGTTTGCAGGGCGGTGGCTACACCTTC. Amino acids: CSASLQGGGYTF.

The rearrangement links TRBV12-3 or TRBV12-4 to TRBJ2-3; no reliable D call. V lost 5 bases, J lost 0 bases, and 6 bases lay in between. This CDR3 comprises 13 residues. The CDR3 here is CASSIYSTDTQYF. The CDR3, as DNA: TGTGCCAGCAGTATTTACAGCACAGATACGCAGTATTTT.

V is TRBV7-2 and J is TRBJ2-3; perhaps D is TRBD1 or TRBD2 (5 bases each). V dropped 4 bases and J dropped 3 bases, with 17 bases sitting between them. Germline values: CDR1 SGHTA, CDR2 FQGNSA. The CDR3 extends over 16 amino acids. The DNA for the CDR3 is TGTGCCAGCAGCTCCGGTGTTGAGGGGCCGACAGATACGCAGTATTTT. It translates to CASSSGVEGPTDTQYF.

This clonotype has more than one count but fewer than ten. The chain uses TRBV5-1 and TRBJ1-2; 7 nucleotides align to TRBD1. CDR1 and CDR2 from the germline V gene are SGHRS and YFSETQ. The CDR3 loop spans 16 amino acids. V trimming: 3 bases; J trimming: 0 bases; junction bases outside the gene matches: 8. CDR3 loop: CASSSRRDRSNYGYTF. The CDR3, as DNA: TGCGCCAGCAGCTCCCGCCGGGACAGATCTAACTATGGCTACACCTTC.

This chain uses TRBV5-1 with TRBJ1-6, with D unclear. Germline-derived CDR1 and CDR2 are SGHRS and YFSETQ. This CDR3 is built from 13 residues. Trimming took off 4 bases at V and 8 bases at J, with 10 bases between the two ends. CDR3 coding DNA: TGCGCCAGCAGCGGCGCAGATGATTCACCCCTCCACTTT. Residues: CASSGADDSPLHF.

This clonotype was detected many times. This chain's CDR3 is CASSLYSEETQYF. The CDR3 DNA reads TGCGCCAGCAGCTTGTATTCAGAAGAGACCCAGTACTTC. This rearrangement joins TRBV5-1 to TRBJ2-5; D is unclear. Germline V gene data show CDR1 as SGHRS and CDR2 as YFSETQ. The V end lost 1 base, the J end lost 3 bases, and 7 bases lay between the germline ends. The CDR3 spans 13 residues.

The chain is built from TRBV6-2 or TRBV6-3 and TRBJ2-7, with D maybe TRBD2 (5 bases). V lost 7 bases and J 7 bases, leaving 20 bases between the germline ends. This CDR3 is 14 amino acids long. CDR1 MNHEY and CDR2 SVGEGT come from the germline V gene. Here the CDR3 reads CASTIPGSTGEQYF. The CDR3 DNA reads as TGTGCCAGCACCATCCCCGGTTCAACGGGGGAGCAGTACTTC.

This clonotype was seen a few times. The CDR3 DNA sequence: TGTGCCAGCAGCACGCGGACAGAAGGGATGTATGGCTACACCTTC. This translates into CASSTRTEGMYGYTF. The chain carries TRBV7-9 and TRBJ1-2; tentative D call: TRBD1 (6 bases). The CDR3 runs 15 residues. The V end lost 5 bases, the J end lost 5 bases, and 18 bases lay between the germline ends. CDR1 SEHNR and CDR2 FQNEAQ come from the germline V gene (reference sequence). The complete variable domain, with remaining parts taken from reference TRBV7-9 and TRBJ1-2, reads DTGVSQNPRHKITKRGQNVTFRCDPISEHNRLYWYRQTLGQGPEFLTYFQNEAQLEKSRLLSDRFSAERPKGSFSTLEIQRTEQGDSAMYLCASSTRTEGMYGYTFGSGTRLTVV.

V and J are TRBV7-2 and TRBJ2-6; no clear D. The CDR3 has 16 amino acids. Germline V lookup: CDR1 SGHTA, CDR2 FQGNSA. The germline V and J ends were trimmed by 2 bases and 0 bases, with 8 bases remaining between them. CDR3 residues: CASSLWFLSGANVLTF. The CDR3 DNA reads TGTGCCAGCAGCTTATGGTTCCTCTCTGGGGCCAACGTCCTGACTTTC.

As DNA, the CDR3 is TGTGCCACGATAGGGGGCTATGGCTACACCTTC. It specifies CATIGGYGYTF. The rearrangement links TRBV6-2 or TRBV6-3 to TRBJ1-2, with a tentative D call TRBD1 (6 bases). This CDR3 region has 11 residues. Between the trimmed V and J ends, which lost 10 bases and 4 bases, there was a span of 10 bases. CDR1 is MNHEY and CDR2 is SVGEGT in the germline V gene.